This entry describes one TCR beta chain. This sample is part of a study of cytomegalovirus exposure and HLA in healthy donors. This CDR3 is 11 amino acids long. Germline-derived CDR1 and CDR2 are GTSNPN and SVGIG (reference sequence). V lost 4 bases and J lost 5; bases outside the gene matches: 2. A multiplex PCR was run with 60 Vbeta primers and 13 Jbeta primers. Sequenced by immunoSEQ multiplex PCR; TCRdb stores in-frame clones only, minus some. The profile shows about 85,000 clones, about 72% of them singletons. This sequence was found in a man aged 30-40 years in good health and CMV-seronegative. The rearrangement uses TRBV30 and TRBJ2-7; the match to TRBD1 covers 7 bases. Sequenced material: PBMCs. The chain's CDR3 is CAWKGGNEQYF. In DNA, the CDR3 is TGTGCCTGGAAAGGGGGCAACGAGCAGTACTTC.